The 21 T cell receptor beta chains below all came from one sample that was sequenced in a study of blood T cell repertoires in COVID-19. Sequenced by immunoSEQ multiplex PCR; TCRdb stores in-frame clones only, minus some. The profile shows about 400,000 clones, roughly 90% of them singletons. The sequenced sample consisted of peripheral blood. Receptors originate from a man aged 40-49 years with acute or convalescent COVID-19.

This clone was observed once. The chain combines TRBV7-6 with TRBJ2-5; 7 bases are a match to TRBD1. There are 15 residues in the CDR3. With V trimmed by 4 bases and J by 2 bases, 7 bases remained unmatched. Germline assignment: CDR1 SGHVS and CDR2 FNYEAQ. The CDR3 spells CASSSGTAKQETQYF. The CDR3 DNA follows: TGTGCCAGCAGCTCCGGGACAGCAAAGCAAGAGACCCAGTACTTC.

The genes are TRBV10-3 and TRBJ1-3, with 8 bases lining up with TRBD1. J gave up 4 bases and V 0 bases, and 2 bases lay outside the gene matches. The CDR3 loop spans 15 amino acids. CDR1 ENHRY and CDR2 SYGVKD come from the germline V gene. CDR3 sequence reads: CAISESGTGGNTIYF. CDR3 coding DNA: TGTGCCATCAGTGAGTCTGGGACAGGCGGAAACACCATATATTTT.

V and J are TRBV19 and TRBJ2-7; 7 bases agree with TRBD1. The CDR3 runs 14 residues. The germline V gene has CDR1 LNHDA and CDR2 SQIVND (reference sequence). V shed 5 bases and J 4 bases; nucleotides not matched to a gene: 8. The chain's CDR3 is CASSPRTGAYEQYF. The CDR3 region has the DNA TGTGCCAGTAGTCCCCGAACAGGGGCGTACGAGCAGTACTTC.

The CDR3 protein is CASSQDVRGGAGSPYEQYF. CDR3 bases: TGCGCCAGCAGCCAAGATGTACGCGGGGGGGCCGGGTCGCCCTACGAGCAGTACTTC. This chain uses TRBV4-1 with TRBJ2-7; 9 bases agree with TRBD2. The CDR3 runs 19 residues. Trimming cost V 0 bases and J 2 bases; bases outside gene matches: 14. The germline V gene has CDR1 MGHRA and CDR2 YSYEKL.

The V and J genes are TRBV11-3 and TRBJ2-2; TRBD2 agrees at 8 bases. Germline values: CDR1 SGHNT, CDR2 YENEEA. The CDR3 sequence is 16 residues long. Trimming at V came to 3 bases and at J to 7 bases, leaving 10 bases not matched to a gene. This CDR3 reads CASSFRAGGPGGELFF. The CDR3 DNA reads as TGTGCCAGCAGCTTTAGGGCGGGAGGACCCGGCGGGGAGCTGTTTTTT.

V and J are TRBV11-2 and TRBJ1-6; maybe TRBD1 (5 bases). The CDR3 contains 14 residues. Germline V lookup: CDR1 SGHAT, CDR2 FQNNGV. V dropped 1 base and J dropped 11 bases, with 12 bases sitting between them. CDR3 coding DNA: TGTGCCAGCAGCTTAGGGGGCGCTGCGACACCCCTCCACTTT. Its translation: CASSLGGAATPLHF.

The rearrangement links TRBV20-1 to TRBJ1-6; D gene unclear. V lost 3 bases to trimming and J lost 9 bases, with 12 bases between them. The CDR3 spans 13 residues. Germline assignment: CDR1 DFQATT and CDR2 SNEGSKA (reference sequence). Here the CDR3 DNA reads TGCAGTGCTAGTTCGGGATATGGTTCACCCCTCCACTTT. This translates into CSASSGYGSPLHF.

The rearrangement links TRBV5-1 to TRBJ1-3, with 7 bases lining up with TRBD1. V lost 0 bases and J lost 0; bases outside the gene matches: 3. This CDR3 is built from 16 residues. Germline V lookup: CDR1 SGHRS, CDR2 YFSETQ. As DNA, the CDR3 is TGCGCCAGCAGCTTGGAAGGGACAGCCTCTGGAAACACCATATATTTT. It specifies CASSLEGTASGNTIYF.

The chain uses TRBV11-2 and TRBJ2-7; D uncertain. The V and J ends lost 0 bases and 0 bases respectively, with 9 bases between them. CDR3 length equals 15 residues. Germline V CDR1 and CDR2: SGHAT, FQNNGV. The CDR3 nucleotides are TGTGCCAGCAGCTTAGATTCCGTGAGCTCCTACGAGCAGTACTTC. Translating it yields CASSLDSVSSYEQYF. Filled out from reference TRBV11-2 and TRBJ2-7, the complete variable domain reads EAGVAQSPRYKIIEKRQSVAFWCNPISGHATLYWYQQILGQGPKLLIQFQNNGVVDDSQLPKDRFSAERLKGVDSTLKIQPAKLEDSAVYLCASSLDSVSSYEQYFGPGTRLTVT.

This chain joins TRBV27 and TRBJ1-1; D possibly corresponds to TRBD1 (6 bases). The CDR3 is 14 residues long. V gave up 1 base and J gave up 7 bases, with 13 bases separating them. Germline V CDR1 and CDR2: MNHEY, SMNVEV (reference sequence). The CDR3 DNA reads as TGTGCCAGCAGTTTATTCTGGGGACACAATGAAGCTTTCTTT. Translated: CASSLFWGHNEAFF.

The chain couples TRBV21-1 to TRBJ2-2; the D segment call TRBD2 is taken from the table without a DNA check. TRBV21-1 is noted as a pseudogene. This CDR3 has 17 residues. The CDR3 spells CASSKEEGCRSSGELFF. The CDR3 bases are TGTGCCAGCAGCAAAGAGGAGGGATGTCGGTCCTCCGGGGAGCTGTTTTTT.

The chain has TRBV5-1 and TRBJ1-6; D gene ambiguous. Trimming left V 2 bases short and J 6 bases short, with 15 bases between. Germline V gives CDR1 SGHRS, CDR2 YFSETQ. The CDR3 is 16 amino acids. CDR3 DNA sequence: TGCGCCAGCAGCTTAAGTACGGGAGCACTTAATTCACCCCTCCACTTT. This translates into CASSLSTGALNSPLHF. The full variable domain, rest sourced from reference TRBV5-1 and TRBJ1-6, is KAGVTQTPRYLIKTRGQQVTLSCSPISGHRSVSWYQQTPGQGLQFLFEYFSETQRNKGNFPGRFSGRQFSNSRSEMNVSTLELGDSALYLCASSLSTGALNSPLHFGNGTRLTVT.

The rearrangement links TRBV6-5 to TRBJ1-1, with no clear D. CDR1 is MNHEY, CDR2 SVGAGI, per germline. The CDR3 covers 14 residues. Trimming took off 5 bases at V and 6 bases at J, with 16 bases between the two ends. The CDR3 spells CASSHKEGFAEAFF. DNA of the CDR3: TGTGCCAGCAGTCACAAAGAGGGTTTTGCTGAAGCTTTCTTT.

This clone was detected only a few times. V gene TRBV4-1 combines with J gene TRBJ2-7; 7 bases are shared with TRBD2. Trimming removed 4 bases from V and 4 bases from J; junction bases left unmatched: 4. In germline, CDR1 is MGHRA, CDR2 YSYEKL. The CDR3 totals 13 residues. The CDR3 region has the DNA TGCGCCAGCAGCCCGGGGGAGGGTTACGAGCAGTACTTC. Protein sequence: CASSPGEGYEQYF.

The rearrangement uses TRBV2 and TRBJ1-2, with a tentative D call TRBD1 (5 bases). V was cut by 6 bases and J by 6 bases, with 11 bases left in between. Germline values: CDR1 SNHLY, CDR2 FYNNEI. The CDR3 has 12 amino acids. In DNA, the CDR3 is TGTGCCAGCAGAGGAGGGGAGAATGGCTACACCTTC. Its protein is CASRGGENGYTF. The full variable domain, in which reference TRBV2 and TRBJ1-2 provide the parts outside the CDR3, is EPEVTQTPSHQVTQMGQEVILRCVPISNHLYFYWYRQILGQKVEFLVSFYNNEISEKSEIFDDQFSVERPDGSNFTLKIRSTKLEDSAMYFCASRGGENGYTFGSGTRLTVV.

The chain uses TRBV6-5 and TRBJ2-1; D remains unclear. The CDR3 extends over 13 amino acids. CDR1 is MNHEY, CDR2 SVGAGI, per germline. The germline V and J ends were trimmed by 6 bases and 7 bases, with 13 bases remaining between them. The CDR3, as DNA: TGTGCCAGCAGACTGGGCCGTACGAATGAGCAGTTCTTC. It is translated as CASRLGRTNEQFF.

The chain employs TRBV5-6 and TRBJ2-7, with 10 bases aligning to TRBD1. The germline V gene encodes CDR1 SGHDT and CDR2 YYEEEE. This CDR3 has 15 amino acids. The V segment lost 2 bases and the J segment 4 bases; nucleotides outside the gene matches: 6. CDR3 DNA: TGTGCCAGCAGCTTTCTGACAGGGGGCGCGTACGAGCAGTACTTC. This sequence encodes CASSFLTGGAYEQYF.

The gene calls are TRBV25-1 and TRBJ1-1; D ambiguous. Trimming shortened V by 1 base and J by 4 bases, and 19 bases separated the two germline ends. The CDR3 has 17 amino acids. Germline values: CDR1 MGHDK, CDR2 SYGVNS. As DNA, the CDR3 is TGTGCCAGCAGTGAATTCTACTTAAGGGCGGGTAGCACTGAAGCTTTCTTT. Its translation is CASSEFYLRAGSTEAFF.

The gene calls are TRBV21-1 and TRBJ2-7; the tabulated D call, TRBD2, remains unverified against the DNA. TRBV21-1 is a pseudogene. The CDR3 totals 9 residues. CDR3 in DNA: TGTGCCAGCAGCAAATGTGTATTGTTC. It encodes CASSKCVLF.

The chain is built from TRBV28 and TRBJ2-7; weak D call: TRBD1 (5 bases). The CDR3 contains 13 residues. The germline gives CDR1 MDHEN, CDR2 SYDVKM. The germline V and J ends were trimmed by 3 bases and 4 bases, with 10 bases remaining between them. The CDR3 loop is CASSLLTGYEQYF. The CDR3 DNA reads TGTGCCAGCAGTTTGCTTACAGGTTACGAGCAGTACTTC.

V and J are TRBV15 and TRBJ2-1; 9 bases agree with TRBD1. Germline V CDR1 and CDR2: LNHNV, YYDKDF (reference sequence). The CDR3 is 16 residues long. V lost 1 base, J lost 2 bases, and 3 bases stayed unmatched. CDR3 sequence reads: CATSRVGTGTYNEQFF. Here the CDR3 DNA reads TGTGCCACCAGCAGAGTCGGGACAGGGACCTACAATGAGCAGTTCTTC.